This T cell receptor (beta chain) appears in the sequencing data of a study of siplizumab effects on memory and regulatory T cells. This clone was seen once. Its antigen is currently unknown. Findings of the study overall: Sequences below about 10^-5 frequency were poorly captured. As a result, only a minor fraction of alloreactive clones mapped to unstimulated subsets. Among mappable alloreactive CD4+ clones, the Treg-derived fraction averaged 68.8% with siplizumab versus about 27% in controls.

Sequencing used immunoSEQ multiplex PCR; TCRdb keeps in-frame clones, though not all of them. The sample holds over 100,000 clones; about 93% are singletons and the top ten take roughly 1.1%. The sample was CD4+ T cells sorted from blood. The clonotype originates from a human donor in good health.

The CDR3 DNA reads TGTGCCAGCAGCCCATGGGGACTAGCGGGGTCCACAGATACGCAGTATTTT. Amino acids: CASSPWGLAGSTDTQYF. V gene TRBV9 combines with J gene TRBJ2-3; 13 bases map to TRBD2. Germline CDR1 SGDLS, CDR2 YYNGEE. Trimming at V came to 4 bases and at J to 2 bases, leaving 7 bases not matched to a gene. The CDR3 runs 17 residues.